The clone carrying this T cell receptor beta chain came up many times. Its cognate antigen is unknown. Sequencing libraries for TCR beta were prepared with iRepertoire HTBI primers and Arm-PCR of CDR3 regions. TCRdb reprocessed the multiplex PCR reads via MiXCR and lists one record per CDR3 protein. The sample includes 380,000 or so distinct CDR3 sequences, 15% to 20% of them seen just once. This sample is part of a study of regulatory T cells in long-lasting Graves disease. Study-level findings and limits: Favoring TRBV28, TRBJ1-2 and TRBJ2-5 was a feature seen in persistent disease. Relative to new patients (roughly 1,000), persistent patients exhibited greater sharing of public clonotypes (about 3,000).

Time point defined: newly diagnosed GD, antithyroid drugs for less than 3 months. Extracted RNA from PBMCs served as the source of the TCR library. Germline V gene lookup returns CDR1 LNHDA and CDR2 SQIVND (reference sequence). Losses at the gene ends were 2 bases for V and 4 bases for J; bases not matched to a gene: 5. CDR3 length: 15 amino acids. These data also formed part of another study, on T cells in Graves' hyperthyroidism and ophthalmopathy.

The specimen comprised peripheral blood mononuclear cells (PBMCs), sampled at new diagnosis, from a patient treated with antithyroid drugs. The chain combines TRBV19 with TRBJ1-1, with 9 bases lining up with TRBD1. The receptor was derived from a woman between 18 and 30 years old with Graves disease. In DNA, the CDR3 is TGTGCCAGTAGTATAACAGGGGGCGCCAGCACTGAAGCTTTCTTT. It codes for CASSITGGASTEAFF. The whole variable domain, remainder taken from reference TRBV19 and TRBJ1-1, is DGGITQSPKYLFRKEGQNVTLSCEQNLNHDAMYWYRQDPGQGLRLIYYSQIVNDFQKGDIAEGYSVSREKKESFPLTVTSAQKNPTAFYLCASSITGGASTEAFFGQGTRLTVV.